The 29 T cell receptor beta chains reported below all come from one sample, sequenced in a study of T-cell memory formation after mild COVID-19. TCRdb called the 5' RACE reads again in MiXCR, with one record for every CDR3 protein. The sample lists some 190,000 distinct CDR3 sequences, about a sixth occurring once. Sequencing used PBMCs or a T cell subset sorted from them (not recorded which). Source of these receptors: an adult woman who had mild COVID-19 (a few samples of this study predate the infection). Cell type and time point are not known.

This rearrangement joins TRBV20-1 to TRBJ1-2; D is unresolved. CDR1 and CDR2 from the germline V gene are DFQATT and SNEGSKA (reference sequence). V gave up 5 bases and J gave up 11 bases, with 12 bases separating them. The CDR3 is 10 amino acids. CDR3 nucleotide sequence: TGCAGTGCTCGAACTGACGGTTACACCTTC. Its protein is CSARTDGYTF.

The chain joins TRBV20-1 to TRBJ2-3; no firm D call. Per germline, CDR1 DFQATT and CDR2 SNEGSKA (reference sequence). The germline V and J ends were trimmed by 1 base and 2 bases, with 10 bases remaining between them. This CDR3 contains 14 residues. CDR3 coding DNA: TGCAGTGCTAGAGCACCGATAAACACAGATACGCAGTATTTT. Residues: CSARAPINTDTQYF.

The rearrangement uses TRBV20-1 and TRBJ2-3, with D perhaps TRBD1 (6 bases). CDR3 length: 15 residues. Germline V gene lookup returns CDR1 DFQATT and CDR2 SNEGSKA (reference sequence). Trimming took 3 bases from V and 1 from J, leaving 14 bases between them. The CDR3 protein is CSASLQGSGTDTQYF. The CDR3 bases are TGCAGTGCTAGTTTGCAGGGGAGTGGCACAGATACGCAGTATTTT.

J is TRBJ2-5 and V is TRBV24-1; D may correspond to TRBD1 or TRBD2 (6 bases each). The CDR3 consists of 13 residues. Trimming removed 9 bases from V and 2 bases from J, with 12 bases in between. Germline CDR1 KGHDR, CDR2 SFDVKD. CDR3 amino acids: CATQGTFQETQYF. Here the CDR3 DNA reads TGTGCCACCCAGGGGACTTTTCAAGAGACCCAGTACTTC.

This chain connects TRBV7-2 to TRBJ2-1; no clear D gene. Trimming took off 2 bases at V and 4 bases at J, with 12 bases between the two ends. There are 15 residues in the CDR3. CDR1 and CDR2 (germline): SGHTA, FQGNSA. CDR3 sequence reads: CASSLKGPGYNEQFF. CDR3 bases: TGTGCCAGCAGCTTAAAGGGTCCGGGTTACAATGAGCAGTTCTTC.

This clonotype was counted between two and nine times. The CDR3 DNA reads TGTGCCAGCAGTTTCAGGGGGAACACTGAAGCTTTCTTT. As protein: CASSFRGNTEAFF. The chain recombines TRBV6-1 with TRBJ1-1, with a tentative D call TRBD1 (6 bases). Trimming shortened V by 5 bases and J by 1 base, and 8 bases separated the two germline ends. The CDR3 covers 13 residues. CDR1 is MNHNS, CDR2 SASEGT, per germline.

The chain has TRBV10-2 and TRBJ2-2, with 8 bases aligning to TRBD2. The CDR3 is made up of 15 amino acids. CDR1 and CDR2 from the germline V gene are WSHSY and SAAADI. V dropped 7 bases and J dropped 0; count of bases not matched to a gene: 4. CDR3 coding DNA: TGCGCCAGCACTAAGACTAGCGCGAACACCGGGGAGCTGTTTTTT. This gives the protein CASTKTSANTGELFF.

This sequence joins TRBV18 and TRBJ1-1; TRBD1 might be the D (5 bases). The V gene's germline CDR1 is KGHSH and CDR2 LQKENI. V lost 5 bases and J 0 bases, leaving 22 bases between the germline ends. This CDR3 has 18 amino acids. In DNA, the CDR3 is TGTGCCAGCTCAATACCAGGTTTAACAGGAGCTTTGAACACTGAAGCTTTCTTT. This sequence encodes CASSIPGLTGALNTEAFF.

This clonotype was observed a handful of times. This chain uses TRBV7-9 with TRBJ1-1; 7 bases fit TRBD1. The CDR3 extends over 18 amino acids. CDR1 and CDR2 from the germline V gene are SEHNR and FQNEAQ (reference sequence). After removal of 2 bases from V and 2 bases from J, the junction contained 14 bases not matched to a gene. The CDR3 spells CASSLNRGIARGNTEAFF. The CDR3 bases are TGTGCCAGCAGCTTAAACAGGGGAATAGCTCGGGGAAACACTGAAGCTTTCTTT.

The chain employs TRBV2 and TRBJ1-3; D uncertain. Deletions cut 7 bases from V and 0 bases from J, with 10 bases between. CDR3 length: 14 amino acids. The V gene's germline CDR1 is SNHLY and CDR2 FYNNEI. The DNA for the CDR3 is TGTGCCAGCATACCCAAACGCTCTGGAAACACCATATATTTT. Protein product: CASIPKRSGNTIYF.

This clonotype was detected only a few times. The genes are TRBV12-3 or TRBV12-4 and TRBJ2-7; TRBD1 aligns across 10 bases. V dropped 5 bases and J dropped 0; count of bases not matched to a gene: 4. The CDR3 consists of 15 residues. CDR3 sequence reads: CASSGWTGGSYEQYF. CDR3 coding DNA: TGTGCCAGCAGTGGGTGGACAGGGGGCTCCTACGAGCAGTACTTC.

The chain employs TRBV4-1 and TRBJ1-3; D gene unclear. The V end lost 0 bases, the J end lost 4 bases, and 13 bases lay between the germline ends. Germline V gives CDR1 MGHRA, CDR2 YSYEKL. This CDR3 is built from 16 residues. CDR3 sequence reads: CASSQERAGRGNTIYF. The CDR3 DNA is TGCGCCAGCAGCCAAGAAAGGGCAGGACGAGGAAACACCATATATTTT.

This chain links TRBV5-1 with TRBJ2-5; weak D call: TRBD1 (5 bases). This CDR3 contains 13 residues. V was pared by 1 base and J by 2 bases, with 6 bases between. Germline assignment: CDR1 SGHRS and CDR2 YFSETQ. The CDR3 nucleotides are TGCGCCAGCAGCTTGAACAGGCAAGAGACCCAGTACTTC. Its translation: CASSLNRQETQYF.

The chain is built from TRBV15 and TRBJ2-7; D might be TRBD1 or TRBD2, each matching 5 bases. Trimming removed 0 bases from V and 7 bases from J, with 13 bases in between. The CDR3 runs to 14 residues. CDR1 LNHNV and CDR2 YYDKDF come from the germline V gene (reference sequence). In DNA, the CDR3 is TGTGCCACCAGCAGAGATCCGAATGGGGGAGAGCAGTACTTC. This gives the protein CATSRDPNGGEQYF.

With respect to this clonotype: Compared with germline, one end of the junction differs, possibly owing to a read error. V gene TRBV5-5 combines with J gene TRBJ1-2; the D is unclear. Germline CDR1 is SGHKS and CDR2 is YYEKEE (reference sequence). The CDR3 runs to 10 residues. The CDR3: CASIREGDPF. In DNA form, the CDR3 reads TGTGCCAGCATCCGAGAGGGAGATCCATTC.

This clonotype was detected only a few times. The V gene is TRBV12-3 or TRBV12-4, the J gene TRBJ2-1; D is unresolved. Trimming stripped 6 bases from V and 10 bases from J, with 10 bases between. CDR3 size: 11 residues. In nucleotides, the CDR3 is TGTGCCAGCAGGGTTAGAAGAGAGCAGTTCTTC. This sequence encodes CASRVRREQFF.

The J gene is TRBJ2-1, the V gene TRBV14, with TRBD2 matching over 8 bases. Germline V gene sequence: CDR1 SGHDN, CDR2 FVKESK. CDR3 size: 15 residues. J was trimmed by 4 bases and V by 4 bases; bases with no gene match: 6. The CDR3 loop is CASSPPGLVYNEQFF. CDR3 coding DNA: TGTGCCAGCAGCCCACCGGGACTAGTTTACAATGAGCAGTTCTTC. Full variable domain (missing parts from reference TRBV14 and TRBJ2-1): EAGVTQFPSHSVIEKGQTVTLRCDPISGHDNLYWYRRVMGKEIKFLLHFVKESKQDESGMPNNRFLAERTGGTYSTLKVQPAELEDSGVYFCASSPPGLVYNEQFFGPGTRLTVL.

The chain employs TRBV7-2 and TRBJ2-7; D possibly corresponds to TRBD1 (7 bases). Germline V gene data show CDR1 as SGHTA and CDR2 as FQGNSA. There are 16 residues in the CDR3. The V end lost 2 bases, the J end lost 0 bases, and 14 bases lay between the germline ends. The CDR3 DNA reads as TGTGCCAGCAGCTTATTCGGCGGGACAGACTCCTACGAGCAGTACTTC. This encodes CASSLFGGTDSYEQYF. Full variable domain (rest looked up from reference TRBV7-2 and TRBJ2-7): GAGVSQSPSNKVTEKGKDVELRCDPISGHTALYWYRQSLGQGLEFLIYFQGNSAPDKSGLPSDRFSAERTGGSVSTLTIQRTQQEDSAVYLCASSLFGGTDSYEQYFGPGTRLTVT.

This clonotype has ten or more counts. The chain couples TRBV9 to TRBJ2-3, with 12 bases identical to TRBD2. The trim removed 3 bases at V and 0 bases at J, leaving 2 bases unmatched. Germline loops: CDR1 SGDLS, CDR2 YYNGEE. The CDR3 sequence is 16 residues long. CDR3 loop: CASSELAGGSTDTQYF. CDR3 DNA: TGTGCCAGCAGCGAACTAGCGGGGGGAAGCACAGATACGCAGTATTTT. Full variable domain (rest looked up from reference TRBV9 and TRBJ2-3): DSGVTQTPKHLITATGQRVTLRCSPRSGDLSVYWYQQSLDQGLQFLIQYYNGEERAKGNILERFSAQQFPDLHSELNLSSLELGDSALYFCASSELAGGSTDTQYFGPGTRLTVL.

This clonotype has just a few counts. The chain combines TRBV6-5 with TRBJ2-7; TRBD2 agrees at 7 bases. The V and J ends lost 7 bases and 2 bases, in that order; junction bases with no gene match: 11. The CDR3 contains 15 residues. From germline, CDR1 is MNHEY and CDR2 SVGAGI. The CDR3, as DNA: TGTGCCAGCACCAAGGGATGGGGGGGGACCTACGAGCAGTACTTC. It codes for CASTKGWGGTYEQYF.

The rearrangement joins TRBV14 to TRBJ2-3; weak D call: TRBD2 (6 bases). V was clipped by 2 bases and J by 4 bases, with 16 bases between them. Germline CDR1 and CDR2: SGHDN and FVKESK. This CDR3 is 16 amino acids long. CDR3 sequence reads: CASSQNFARGADTQYF. CDR3 nucleotides: TGTGCCAGCAGCCAAAACTTCGCTCGCGGGGCAGATACGCAGTATTTT.

The chain links TRBV29-1 to TRBJ1-2, with TRBD1 identical over 7 bases. There are 16 residues in the CDR3. Germline CDR1 reads SQVTM; CDR2 reads ANQGSEA. The V and J ends lost 7 bases and 3 bases, in that order; junction bases with no gene match: 17. This chain's CDR3 is CSGSNRAQGEDYGYTF. CDR3 bases: TGCAGCGGTTCAAACCGCGCGCAGGGGGAGGACTATGGCTACACCTTC. Using reference TRBV29-1 and TRBJ1-2 for the parts outside the CDR3, the full variable domain is SAVISQKPSRDICQRGTSLTIQCQVDSQVTMMFWYRQQPGQSLTLIATANQGSEATYESGFVIDKFPISRPNLTFSTLTVSNMSPEDSSIYLCSGSNRAQGEDYGYTFGSGTRLTVV.

V is TRBV12-3 or TRBV12-4 and J is TRBJ2-3; the D is unclear. The V and J ends lost 4 bases and 10 bases respectively, with 9 bases between them. The CDR3 has 11 residues. For the CDR3, the DNA is TGTGCCAGCAGTTCAGTGATTGCGCAGTATTTT. It translates to CASSSVIAQYF.

The chain recombines TRBV12-3 or TRBV12-4 with TRBJ2-7; 7 bases map to TRBD2. The CDR3 is made up of 16 amino acids. J lost 6 bases, V lost 2 bases, and 13 bases had no gene match. The CDR3 is CASSLHSAGQRAEQYF. CDR3 sequence (DNA): TGTGCCAGCAGTTTACACTCAGCGGGGCAACGCGCCGAGCAGTACTTC.

The chain joins TRBV4-1 to TRBJ2-1; TRBD1 or TRBD2 may be the D gene (5 bases each). The germline gives CDR1 MGHRA, CDR2 YSYEKL. CDR3 length: 16 amino acids. The V and J ends lost 1 base and 8 bases respectively, with 18 bases between them. In nucleotides, the CDR3 is TGCGCCAGCAGCCAAGGAGGAGGTCGCAGGGCTTATGAGCAGTTCTTC. Translated: CASSQGGGRRAYEQFF.

The chain is built from TRBV4-1 and TRBJ1-3; D unclear. CDR1 and CDR2 from the germline V gene are MGHRA and YSYEKL. Trimming left V 4 bases short and J 2 bases short, with 15 bases between. The CDR3 is 16 amino acids. The CDR3 sequence: CASSPSPTGPGNTIYF. The CDR3 nucleotides are TGCGCCAGCAGCCCCTCGCCAACCGGGCCTGGAAACACCATATATTTT.

This sequence joins TRBV7-2 and TRBJ2-2; 10 positions match TRBD2. The CDR3 runs to 15 residues. Germline CDR1 SGHTA, CDR2 FQGNSA. Trimming took 5 bases from V and 5 from J; bases not matched to a gene: 5. This CDR3 is CASSHPGLATGELFF. The CDR3 DNA is TGTGCCAGCAGCCACCCGGGACTAGCGACCGGGGAGCTGTTTTTT.

This chain connects TRBV7-9 to TRBJ2-5; 10 bases match TRBD2. J was trimmed by 5 bases and V by 1 base; bases with no gene match: 4. The germline gives CDR1 SEHNR, CDR2 FQNEAQ (reference sequence). The CDR3 loop spans 15 amino acids. CDR3: CASSLGSGRTETQYF. CDR3 in DNA: TGTGCCAGCAGCTTAGGTAGCGGGAGGACGGAGACCCAGTACTTC.

This clonotype was observed many times. At one end, the junction sequence differs from germline, possibly due to a read error. This chain uses TRBV12-3 or TRBV12-4 with TRBJ2-3; TRBD2 agrees at 8 bases. The CDR3 is made up of 14 amino acids. The CDR3 DNA follows: TGCGCCAGCAGCCTAGGCGGGAGGACAGATACGCAGTATTTT. It codes for CASSLGGRTDTQYF.